This T cell receptor (beta chain) comes out of a study of human T cells and chemical hapten exposure. Study information: Sensitization employed 2% DPC on 2 cm by 2 cm of upper inner arm skin. Patients were given diphenylcyclopropenone on the scalp weekly across the roughly 25-week study.

Notes on the study in general: The number of TCRs over 1 in 1000 frequency stayed unchanged after DPC.

The time point: pre-sensitization, week 0. Treatment reported: therapeutic diphenylcyclopropenone sensitization with weekly scalp DPC. Many counts were recorded for this clonotype. Its antigen is undetermined. It was the library that attached unique molecular identifiers to individual cDNA molecules. MiXCR, applied by TCRdb to the RACE reads, yields one record per CDR3 protein. The top ten hold about 1.5% of the sample, which has 60,000 to 80,000 distinct CDR3 sequences, around 7% seen once. Sequences were derived from whole blood, sampled in connection with sensitization to the hapten diphenylcyclopropenone (DPC). The origin of this receptor is a woman in her twenties or thirties with alopecia areata. Some clones in this sample may be carry-over from other donors' samples.

CDR3 nucleotide sequence: TGCAGTGCTAAACGGATCGGCCTGAATCAGCCCCAGCATTTT. This codes for CSAKRIGLNQPQHF. The chain uses TRBV20-1 and TRBJ1-5; no reliable D call. V was cut by 4 bases and J by 4 bases, with 14 bases left in between. Germline lookup yields CDR1 DFQATT and CDR2 SNEGSKA (reference sequence). This CDR3 is built from 14 residues.